This TCR beta chain appears in the sequencing data of a study of CD8 T cells in ankylosing spondylitis. General study findings and limits: For ankylosing spondylitis blood, a TCR beta motif of about eight highly homologous variants appeared characteristic. Enrichment of disease-linked clones was reportedly significant in matched ankylosing spondylitis synovial fluid.

In making TCR beta libraries, quantitative 5'-RACE with molecular barcodes was used. One entry per CDR3 protein results from TCRdb running MiXCR on the 5' RACE reads. The sample lists 350,000 to 450,000 distinct CDR3 sequences, about 25% occurring once. The CDR3 is 17 amino acids. V shed 5 bases, J shed 4 bases, and the junction held 11 bases outside the gene matches. Germline CDR1 and CDR2: SGHAT and FQNNGV. Note on this clonotype: Its specificity is not known.

The receptor was isolated from a male donor with ankylosing spondylitis. The specimen was blood, either unsorted or a sorted T cell fraction (not recorded which). This chain links TRBV11-2 with TRBJ2-2; 9 nucleotides agree with TRBD1. The CDR3 loop is CASSRDRADSITGELFF. CDR3 coding DNA: TGTGCCAGCAGCCGGGACAGGGCGGACTCGATCACCGGGGAGCTGTTTTTT.